The subject of this entry is one T cell receptor (beta chain). Original processing notes: Estimated nucleated cell counts came from reference gene primer amplification. Generated by immunoSEQ multiplex PCR, the TCRdb table keeps only in-frame clones and is missing some. V and J calls and clone size are copied from that table; D and trimming were computed from the DNA. The profile covers 470,000 or so clones, with approximately 85% appearing a single time and about 3% taken by the ten largest. The CDR3 spans 13 residues. Trimming removed 5 bases from V and 2 bases from J; junction bases left unmatched: 5. Germline V CDR1 and CDR2: GTSNPN, SVGIG (reference sequence). The record originates from a study of blood T cell repertoires in COVID-19. Overall study: The United States, Italy and Spain provided the acute and convalescent COVID-19 samples. The cDNA or gDNA used as material had been derived from T cells, B-cell-depleted T cells, or PBMCs.

The chain is built from TRBV30 and TRBJ2-7; 8 bases line up with TRBD1. The specimen was peripheral blood. The TCR originated in a human donor in a cohort sampled during active COVID-19. DNA for the CDR3: TGTGCCTGGGCGACAGGGGCAGCCTACGAGCAGTACTTC. This encodes CAWATGAAYEQYF.